Below are 6 T cell receptor beta chains sequenced from a single sample in a study of radiation and T cells in renal cell carcinoma (dated by TCRdb to between 2020 and 2021). Library creation used the immunoSEQ multiplex PCR assay. TCRdb obtained this table from immuneACCESS and retained in-frame rearrangements with V and J assigned. These tables miss some clones; where compared with another copy, unresolved V genes account for less than half of the shortfall, and the remainder is unexplained. The sample contains around 140,000 clones, approximately 82% of them found a single time. The ten biggest clones cover roughly a quarter of the sample. Interpreted using the paper, the time point label stands for: baseline pretreatment blood. The treatment or condition label on this specimen signifies: 15 Gy SBRT to primary tumor, nephrectomy 4 weeks later. This specimen was blood, taken from a patient whose treatment included radiotherapy and nephrectomy. These TCRs come from a woman aged 45-65 years with renal cell carcinoma.

The V gene is TRBV2, the J gene TRBJ1-5; TRBD1 matches 12 bases. V lost 8 bases, J lost 6 bases, and 8 bases stayed unmatched. Germline V gene data show CDR1 as SNHLY and CDR2 as FYNNEI. This CDR3 region has 15 residues. The CDR3 spells CASDTGDRGLQPQHF. The CDR3 DNA follows: TGTGCCAGCGATACTGGGGACAGGGGGCTTCAGCCCCAGCATTTT.

The V and J genes are TRBV10-1 and TRBJ2-5; perhaps TRBD2 as D (6 bases). CDR1 and CDR2 (germline): WNHNN, SYGVQD (reference sequence). The V and J ends lost 6 bases and 2 bases respectively, with 13 bases between them. The CDR3 extends over 14 amino acids. The CDR3 nucleotides are TGCGCCAGCAGCCGGACGGGGACTCAAGAGACCCAGTACTTC. Protein product: CASSRTGTQETQYF.

The chain links TRBV10-3 to TRBJ1-1, with D uncertain. This CDR3 contains 14 residues. Germline V CDR1 and CDR2: ENHRY, SYGVKD. Trimming took 1 base from V and 3 from J, leaving 9 bases between them. The CDR3 DNA reads as TGTGCCATCAGTGAGTTAGACGGAGACACTGAAGCTTTCTTT. It specifies CAISELDGDTEAFF.

This clone was picked up one time. The rearrangement links TRBV6-6 to TRBJ2-1, with a tentative D call TRBD2 (5 bases). V was cut by 3 bases and J by 5 bases, with 8 bases left in between. Germline CDR1 reads MNHNY; CDR2 reads SVGAGI (reference sequence). The CDR3 extends over 13 amino acids. CDR3 amino acids: CASSYGLHNEQFF. In DNA, the CDR3 is TGTGCCAGCAGTTATGGACTCCACAATGAGCAGTTCTTC.

This rearrangement joins TRBV18 to TRBJ1-4; D gene unclear. The CDR3 is made up of 14 amino acids. The germline V gene has CDR1 KGHSH and CDR2 LQKENI. V was shortened by 2 bases and J by 8 bases, with 12 bases between the two germline ends. CDR3 in amino acids: CASSPENMREKLFF. CDR3 coding DNA: TGTGCCAGCTCACCAGAAAACATGAGGGAAAAACTGTTTTTT.

The chain carries TRBV1 and TRBJ1-2. TRBV1 is annotated as a pseudogene. The CDR3 length is 13 residues. CDR3 sequence: CTSSVRKTYGYTF. As DNA, the CDR3 is TGCACCAGCAGCGTGCGAAAGACCTATGGCTACACCTTC.